This T cell receptor beta chain was captured by sequencing in a study of OX40 agonist ivuxolimab in advanced cancers. Study-wide background: Prior anti-PD-1, anti-PD-L1 or anti-CTLA-4 therapy did not bar entry, and more than 35% had some.

V lost 5 bases to trimming and J lost 4 bases, with 9 bases between them. Germline CDR1 is LNHNV and CDR2 is YYDKDF (reference sequence). The length of the CDR3 is 13 residues. The table came from immunoSEQ multiplex PCR; TCRdb's copy has only in-frame clones and leaves some out. The table has tens of thousands of clones, about 81% seen once. This chain uses TRBV15 with TRBJ2-1; the D gene could be TRBD1 or TRBD2 (5 bases each). The origin of this receptor is an adult with an advanced solid tumor such as melanoma, head and neck, liver or kidney cancer. Here the sequenced sample was CD4+ or CD8+ T cells sorted from blood, taken in a trial of the OX40 agonist ivuxolimab. The CDR3 DNA reads TGTGCCACCAGCCGGGGCTCGTACAATGAGCAGTTCTTC. Protein product: CATSRGSYNEQFF. The whole variable domain, remainder taken from reference TRBV15 and TRBJ2-1, is DAMVIQNPRYQVTQFGKPVTLSCSQTLNHNVMYWYQQKSSQAPKLLFHYYDKDFNNEADTPDNFQSRRPNTSFCFLDIRSPGLGDTAMYLCATSRGSYNEQFFGPGTRLTVL.